These 7 T cell receptor beta chains were sequenced from one sample in a study of cytomegalovirus exposure and HLA in healthy donors. PCR employed 60 Vbeta and 13 Jbeta primers. TCRdb keeps only in-frame clones here, not all; method: immunoSEQ multiplex PCR. Among about 130,000 clones, 8.5% were seen once, and the ten largest hold around 5.5%. The specimen was PBMCs. Receptors originate from a man between 35 and 55 years old in good health and CMV-seronegative.

The table lists this clone with a few counts. The CDR3 nucleotides read TGTGCCAGCAGCTTAGGGTCTATTTCGTCTGGAAACACCATATATTTT. It is translated as CASSLGSISSGNTIYF. The chain carries TRBV7-2 and TRBJ1-3; no reliable D call. The CDR3 extends over 16 amino acids. CDR1 is SGHTA, CDR2 FQGNSA, per germline. V was pared by 1 base and J by 1 base, with 11 bases between. Full variable domain (outside the CDR3, taken from reference TRBV7-2 and TRBJ1-3): GAGVSQSPSNKVTEKGKDVELRCDPISGHTALYWYRQSLGQGLEFLIYFQGNSAPDKSGLPSDRFSAERTGGSVSTLTIQRTQQEDSAVYLCASSLGSISSGNTIYFGEGSWLTVV.

This clone was seen only a few times. The rearrangement links TRBV28 to TRBJ1-4; the match to TRBD1 covers 7 bases. The germline V gene has CDR1 MDHEN and CDR2 SYDVKM. Trimming cost V 7 bases and J 8 bases; bases outside gene matches: 10. The CDR3 sequence is 14 residues long. This CDR3 is CASIPTSTGEKLFF. CDR3 coding DNA: TGTGCCAGCATTCCCACGTCGACAGGGGAAAAACTGTTTTTT.

The V gene is TRBV5-1, the J gene TRBJ2-2, with 7 nucleotides matching TRBD2. With 3 bases clipped from V and 3 bases from J, the junction kept 5 bases outside the gene matches. CDR1 SGHRS and CDR2 YFSETQ come from the germline V gene. The CDR3 totals 15 residues. CDR3 nucleotides: TGCGCCAGCAGCTGGGGACTACAGGACACCGGGGAGCTGTTTTTT. Residues: CASSWGLQDTGELFF.

The CDR3 sequence is CAWNWGRQPQHF. In DNA, the CDR3 is TGTGCCTGGAACTGGGGGAGGCAGCCCCAGCATTTT. The V gene is TRBV30, the J gene TRBJ1-5, with a weak D call TRBD1 (5 bases). The CDR3 spans 12 residues. Germline V gene sequence: CDR1 GTSNPN, CDR2 SVGIG (reference sequence). V was pared by 4 bases and J by 7 bases, with 11 bases between.

This clone was found a few times. V is TRBV5-4 and J is TRBJ1-2, with 7 bases fitting TRBD1. Trimming cost V 5 bases and J 3 bases; bases outside gene matches: 4. From germline, CDR1 is SGHNT and CDR2 YYREEE (reference sequence). The CDR3 contains 13 residues. The CDR3: CASSSGTDYGYTF. The CDR3, as DNA: TGTGCCAGCAGTTCCGGGACAGACTATGGCTACACCTTC.

This chain uses TRBV12-1 with TRBJ1-2; the DNA was not compared with TRBD1, the D call given in the table. TRBV12-1 is a pseudogene. The CDR3 is 19 residues long. CDR3 loop: CASSFVVRLGDRGNYGYTF. CDR3 coding DNA: TGTGCCAGCAGCTTTGTAGTTAGATTGGGGGACAGGGGCAACTATGGCTACACCTTC.

In its sample, this clone was seen a few times. The chain combines TRBV9 with TRBJ1-3, with D perhaps matching TRBD1 (6 bases). Trimming shortened V by 3 bases and J by 2 bases, and 12 bases separated the two germline ends. CDR1 is SGDLS and CDR2 is YYNGEE in the germline V gene. The CDR3 sequence is 15 residues long. This CDR3 reads CASSAEGGTGNTIYF. As DNA, the CDR3 is TGTGCCAGCAGCGCCGAAGGGGGAACTGGAAACACCATATATTTT.